Below are 5 T cell receptor beta chains sequenced from a single sample in a study of radiotherapy plus CTLA-4 blockade in lung cancer. TCRdb's copy holds only in-frame clones and misses some; the assay was immunoSEQ multiplex PCR. This table holds approximately 89,000 clones, around 81% found once. Sample: peripheral blood, taken from a patient treated with radiotherapy plus ipilimumab. The receptors were gathered from a human donor with non-small cell lung cancer who had a partial response to radiotherapy plus ipilimumab. Some clones in this sample may be carry-over from other donors' samples.

This rearrangement joins TRBV5-1 to TRBJ2-2; 9 nucleotides agree with TRBD1. The V gene end was trimmed by 4 bases and the J gene end by 0 bases; junction bases not matched to a gene: 10. CDR1 SGHRS and CDR2 YFSETQ come from the germline V gene. CDR3 length equals 18 residues. Written as DNA, the CDR3 is TGCGCCAGCAGCCTAAATGGACAGGGGTCGGCGAACACCGGGGAGCTGTTTTTT. Amino acids: CASSLNGQGSANTGELFF.

This clone was seen only a few times. V gene TRBV4-1 combines with J gene TRBJ2-2, with D possibly TRBD1 on 6 matching bases. Deletions cut 1 base from V and 3 bases from J, with 12 bases between. Germline V gene sequence: CDR1 MGHRA, CDR2 YSYEKL. CDR3 length: 16 amino acids. CDR3 nucleotide sequence: TGCGCCAGCAGCCAAGTTGTGGGGGCCTACACCGGGGAGCTGTTTTTT. Encoded protein: CASSQVVGAYTGELFF.

In nucleotides, the CDR3 is TGTGCCAGCACCGGAGGGAGGGGCAACTACGAGCAGTACTTC. This translates into CASTGGRGNYEQYF. The chain is built from TRBV6-1 and TRBJ2-7; 7 bases match TRBD2. Germline CDR1 reads MNHNS; CDR2 reads SASEGT. CDR3 length: 14 residues. Trimming cost V 7 bases and J 3 bases; bases outside gene matches: 9.

This sequence joins TRBV4-1 and TRBJ2-1; 13 nucleotides line up with TRBD2. Losses at the gene ends were 2 bases for V and 3 bases for J; bases not matched to a gene: 4. CDR1 and CDR2 from the germline V gene are MGHRA and YSYEKL. The CDR3 consists of 17 residues. Here the CDR3 reads CASSQWTSGGFYNEQFF. The DNA for the CDR3 is TGCGCCAGCAGCCAATGGACTAGCGGGGGATTCTACAATGAGCAGTTCTTC.

J is TRBJ2-5 and V is TRBV2; weak D call: TRBD1 (5 bases). Trimming took off 7 bases at V and 3 bases at J, with 15 bases between the two ends. Germline CDR1 and CDR2: SNHLY and FYNNEI. The CDR3 loop spans 14 amino acids. The CDR3 bases are TGTGCCAGCAAACGAGACAGCGCAAAAGAGACCCAGTACTTC. Its protein product is CASKRDSAKETQYF.